The present T cell receptor (beta chain) was sequenced within a study of blood T cell repertoires in COVID-19. TCRdb's table, derived via immunoSEQ multiplex PCR, lists solely in-frame clones and lacks some. Of roughly 260,000 clones listed, 87% were seen once; the top ten hold roughly 2%. The ends lost 1 base at V and 3 bases at J; junction bases unmatched: 14. The length of the CDR3 is 18 residues. Germline values: CDR1 LGHDT, CDR2 YNNKEL (reference sequence). Specimen: peripheral blood. The sequence was collected from a woman between 45 and 65 years old who had recovered from COVID-19. The chain joins TRBV3-1 (or the pseudogene TRBV3-2) to TRBJ1-2; 7 bases match TRBD1. In DNA form, the CDR3 reads TGTGCCAGCAGCCAAGTTGGCCTGGGACAGAGGAGAGACTATGGCTACACCTTC. This gives the protein CASSQVGLGQRRDYGYTF.